This T cell receptor (beta chain) was sequenced for a study of metastatic and nonmetastatic thyroid tumors. About the research overall: Repertoires of blood and of tissue (tumor or nodule) from malignant and benign thyroid patients were compared.

As to this clone: Antigen unknown. The sample carries other DNA sequences with the same CDR3.

Study-wide points: Significantly greater TCR beta diversity was reportedly found in malignant thyroid tumors than in benign nodules (in blood and tumor).

Methods used by the authors: A classifier for distant metastasis in papillary thyroid cancer was constructed using CDR3 differences observed across clinicopathological groups. TCRdb re-clonotyped the PCR reads through MiXCR. The V and J calls come from TCRdb's annotation, not from the publication. This sample has about 16,000 clones, with about 22% found just once. Patients had received no treatment of any kind before thyroid surgery. CDR3 length: 16 amino acids. The germline gives CDR1 SGHRS, CDR2 YFSETQ. V was cut by 2 bases and J by 3 bases, with 14 bases left in between. The sequence came from a female donor with papillary thyroid cancer or a benign thyroid nodule (not recorded which). Some clones in this sample may be carry-over from other donors' samples. This sequence joins TRBV5-1 and TRBJ2-2, with no clear D. Sequencing input: adjacent normal tissue. The chain's CDR3 is CASSLLAAGDTGELFF. In DNA, the CDR3 is TGCGCCAGCAGCTTACTGGCGGCTGGAGACACCGGGGAGCTGTTTTTT.